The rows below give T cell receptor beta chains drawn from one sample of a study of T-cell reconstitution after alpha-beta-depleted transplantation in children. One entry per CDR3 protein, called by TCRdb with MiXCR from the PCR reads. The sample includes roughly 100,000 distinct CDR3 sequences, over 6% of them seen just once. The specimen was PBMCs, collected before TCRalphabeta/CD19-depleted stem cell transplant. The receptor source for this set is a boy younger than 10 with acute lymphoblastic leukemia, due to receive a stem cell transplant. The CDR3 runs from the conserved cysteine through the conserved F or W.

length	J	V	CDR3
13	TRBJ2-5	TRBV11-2	CASIRGDGETQYF
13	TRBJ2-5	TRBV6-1	CASSVRLQETQYF
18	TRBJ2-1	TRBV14	CASSQDRVRVSSYNEQFF
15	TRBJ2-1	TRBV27	CASSLSNRPSNEQFF
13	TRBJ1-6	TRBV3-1	CASSQGGGRPLHF
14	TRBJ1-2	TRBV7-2	CASSPQAGPYGYTF
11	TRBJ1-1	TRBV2	CASGQGTEAFF
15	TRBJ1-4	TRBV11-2	CASSHYTDSEEKLFF
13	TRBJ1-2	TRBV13	CASSTGGDYGYTF
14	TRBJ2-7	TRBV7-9	CASSPGSTTYEQYF
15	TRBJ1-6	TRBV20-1	CSAPVPGRGSSPLHF
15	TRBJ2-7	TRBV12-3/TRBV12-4	CASSPRTAGPYEQYF
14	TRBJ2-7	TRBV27	CASSLDRGCCEQYF
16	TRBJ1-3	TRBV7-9	CASSDGLNLSGNTIYF
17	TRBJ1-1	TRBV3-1	CASSQVPGQWGNTEAFF
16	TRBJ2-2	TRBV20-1	CSARQLAGGDTGELFF
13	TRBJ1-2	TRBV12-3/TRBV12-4	CASSPTGHYGYTF
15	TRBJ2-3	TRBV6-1	CASNTERGGSDTQYF
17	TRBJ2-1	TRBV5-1	CASSRIPGTGVYNEQFF
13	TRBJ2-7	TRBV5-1	CASSLGTGYEQYF
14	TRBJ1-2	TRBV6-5	CASSYSLQVPGYTF
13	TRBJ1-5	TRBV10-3	CAIRAGTSQPQHF
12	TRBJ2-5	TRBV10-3	CAISGPQETQYF
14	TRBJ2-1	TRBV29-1	CSVEPETSYNEQFF
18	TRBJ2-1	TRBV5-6	CASSHTERGGWNTIEQFF
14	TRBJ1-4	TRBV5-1	CASSSTGINEKLFF
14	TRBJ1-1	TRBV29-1	CSVRGRGGDTEAFF
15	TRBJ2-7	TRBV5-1	CASSMVGGGANEQYF
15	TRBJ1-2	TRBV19	CASSPFGQESYGYTF
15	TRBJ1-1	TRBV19	CASSIGGGANTEAFF
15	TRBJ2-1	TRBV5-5	CASSLGPESYNEQFF
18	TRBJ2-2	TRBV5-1	CASSLDLAGGSNTGELFF
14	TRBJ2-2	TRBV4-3	CASTLRWGFGELFF
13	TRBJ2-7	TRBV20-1	CSADPLTGGEQYF
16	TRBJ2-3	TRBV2	CASSLSGGHRTDTQYF
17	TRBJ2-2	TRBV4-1	CASSLRPRGRGTGELFF
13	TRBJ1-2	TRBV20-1	CSARDREFYGYTF
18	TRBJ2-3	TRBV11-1	CASSLTGRTGGETDTQYF
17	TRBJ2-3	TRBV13	CASSLYRRTSGVGTQYF
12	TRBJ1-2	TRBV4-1	CASSEGGYGYTF
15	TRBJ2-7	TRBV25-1	CASSAPGTARYEQYF
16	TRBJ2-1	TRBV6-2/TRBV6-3	CASSPSRTGVLDEQFF
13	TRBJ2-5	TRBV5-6	CASSLRTAGTQYF
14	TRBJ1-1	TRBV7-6	CASSFRGGNTEAFF
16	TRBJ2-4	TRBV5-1	CASSMNSGGAKNIQYF
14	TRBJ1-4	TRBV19	CASSIQLDDEKLFF
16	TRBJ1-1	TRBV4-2	CASSQDPLIWGTEAFF
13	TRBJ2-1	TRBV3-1	CASSGLAYNEQFF
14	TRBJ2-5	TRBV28	CASSSTGLAGAQYF
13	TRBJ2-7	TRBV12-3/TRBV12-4	CASSLGAATEQYF
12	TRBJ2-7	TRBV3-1	CASSQVASEQYF
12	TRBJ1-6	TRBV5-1	CASKGDGSPLHF
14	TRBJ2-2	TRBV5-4	CASSLEANTGELFF